This T cell receptor beta chain was identified during a study of cytomegalovirus exposure and HLA in healthy donors. Study as a whole: Earlier sequencing of approximately 200 million T cells yielded 120 million or so unique TCR beta sequences. There were fewer than 500 genotyped donors. Of these, roughly 82% fell in the genetic ancestry cluster associated with self-reported Caucasian donors. Notes on the study in general: The classifier, whose performance was assessed in both the original and validation cohorts, reportedly diagnosed cytomegalovirus status with high specificity and sensitivity.

In germline, CDR1 is MDHEN, CDR2 SYDVKM. V lost 10 bases to trimming and J lost 1 base, with 16 bases between them. The CDR3 runs to 14 residues. The PCR had 60 Vbeta and 13 Jbeta primers. This table comes from immunoSEQ multiplex PCR, and its TCRdb copy is limited to in-frame clones, with some not included. Found here are around 130,000 clones, 80% of them singletons; the top ten hold 2.1%. These donors, healthy bone marrow donors, were studied. This clone was observed a few times. What it binds is not known. The receptor was derived from a man aged 30 to 45 in good health and CMV-seronegative. Material for sequencing was PBMCs. The chain carries TRBV28 and TRBJ1-1, with D possibly being TRBD1 (5 bases). The CDR3 reads CATRLSGGNTEAFF. The CDR3 DNA sequence: TGTGCCACCAGGTTGTCGGGGGGGAACACTGAAGCTTTCTTT.